This T cell receptor beta chain was observed in a study of T cells in narcolepsy. Whole-study results and caveats: Blood of same and different patients, but not healthy controls, reportedly held recurring autoreactive clonotypes. Autoreactive HCRT-specific and TRIB2-specific clonotypes were marked in same-patient CSF-versus-blood CD4+ comparisons.

Losses at the gene ends were 6 bases for V and 4 bases for J; bases not matched to a gene: 7. CDR3 length: 14 amino acids. CDR1 and CDR2 (germline): MNHEY, SVGAGI. Comments on this clone: Its antigen is currently unknown.

Libraries were prepared by immunoSEQ multiplex PCR; TCRdb keeps only in-frame clonotypes and omits some of them. The sample shows tens of thousands of clones, roughly 90% of them seen only once. This chain connects TRBV6-5 to TRBJ2-7; 9 bases map to TRBD1. The source of this sequence is a human donor with narcolepsy. The sample comprised CD45RA- memory CD4+ T cells from PBMCs. CDR3 sequence reads: CASSVPGQGYEQYF. In DNA, the CDR3 is TGTGCCAGCAGCGTCCCGGGACAGGGTTACGAGCAGTACTTC.